These 3 T cell receptor beta chains were sequenced from one sample in a study of T cell clones after liver transplantation. Clones were sequenced by immunoSEQ multiplex PCR, and TCRdb holds only the in-frame ones, with some missing. In the table there are tens of thousands of clones, roughly 83% of which are singletons. The source was CD4+ T cells from blood, collected at the 22-month timepoint. These receptors all stem from a human patient who received a liver transplant. Some of the T cells may derive from the graft donor.

The chain uses TRBV5-1 and TRBJ1-4; TRBD1 aligns across 9 bases. V gave up 4 bases and J gave up 6 bases; unmatched junction bases: 7. CDR1 is SGHRS and CDR2 is YFSETQ in the germline V gene. The CDR3 consists of 15 residues. CDR3 DNA: TGCGCCAGCAGCGCTACAGGGGGCGGGTATGAAAAACTGTTTTTT. As protein: CASSATGGGYEKLFF. The full variable domain, in which reference TRBV5-1 and TRBJ1-4 provide the parts outside the CDR3, is KAGVTQTPRYLIKTRGQQVTLSCSPISGHRSVSWYQQTPGQGLQFLFEYFSETQRNKGNFPGRFSGRQFSNSRSEMNVSTLELGDSALYLCASSATGGGYEKLFFGSGTQLSVL.

This chain connects TRBV30 to TRBJ2-5, with no clear D. The CDR3 totals 14 residues. V lost 1 base, J lost 0 bases, and 9 bases lay in between. The germline gives CDR1 GTSNPN, CDR2 SVGIG (reference sequence). The CDR3 sequence is CAWSDGLDQETQYF. CDR3 DNA: TGTGCCTGGAGTGACGGGCTAGACCAAGAGACCCAGTACTTC.

The J gene is TRBJ2-1, the V gene TRBV5-1, with 9 bases that match TRBD1. With V trimmed by 4 bases and J by 7 bases, 12 bases remained unmatched. CDR3 length: 16 residues. Germline CDR1 and CDR2: SGHRS and YFSETQ. CDR3 amino acids: CASSPRRDRDLNEQFF. CDR3 in DNA: TGCGCCAGCAGCCCGCGGCGGGACAGGGATTTAAATGAGCAGTTCTTC.